One TCR beta chain is described in this entry. Sample-barcoded 5' priming and a J-beta primer mix drove a second PCR of roughly 7 to 11 cycles. TCRdb re-called the 5' RACE reads with MiXCR, one entry per CDR3 protein. The repertoire includes about 780,000 distinct CDR3 sequences, 62% of them detected once, and 28% sits in the top ten. The data belong to a study of blood T cells in healthy people across ages. Across the study: Template switching recovered approximately one barcoded beta molecule for every two T cells.

Trimming stripped 4 bases from V and 6 bases from J, with 20 bases between. Germline loops: CDR1 LGHNA, CDR2 YSLEER. This CDR3 comprises 16 residues. Those donating, healthy Caucasian individuals from Russia, were aged roughly 6 to 100. The chain uses TRBV4-3 and TRBJ2-3; D may match TRBD1 or TRBD2 (5 bases each). The TCR was taken from a young man in good health. The sequenced material came from blood. CDR3 sequence reads: CASSRGPRWGGDTQYF. The CDR3 nucleotides read TGCGCCAGCAGCCGCGGTCCTCGTTGGGGCGGGGATACGCAGTATTTT.